This T cell receptor beta chain originates from a study of regulatory T cells in long-lasting Graves disease. Whole-study results and caveats: It was in persistent disease that TRBV28, TRBJ1-2 and TRBJ2-5 were favored.

This clonotype was seen at least ten times. Its antigen is as yet unknown. The time point is: newly diagnosed GD, antithyroid drugs for less than 3 months. Extracted RNA from PBMCs served as the source of the TCR library. Researchers made TCR beta libraries by using iRepertoire HTBI primers and running Arm-PCR on CDR3 regions. Each CDR3 protein gets one entry after TCRdb re-called the multiplex PCR reads with MiXCR. The sample includes 350,000 to 450,000 distinct CDR3 sequences, roughly 12% of them seen just once. V was cut by 5 bases and J by 2 bases, with 13 bases left in between. The CDR3 contains 15 residues. The germline V gene encodes CDR1 SEHNR and CDR2 FQNEAQ (reference sequence). The sample also formed part of further work on T cells in Graves' hyperthyroidism and ophthalmopathy.

The sequence derives from a woman in her late teens or twenties with Graves disease. The source material was peripheral blood mononuclear cells (PBMCs), sampled at new diagnosis, from a patient treated with antithyroid drugs. The chain couples TRBV7-9 to TRBJ2-1, with D perhaps TRBD2 (6 bases). The CDR3 spells CASSATGTPYNEQFF. The CDR3 DNA reads as TGTGCCAGCAGCGCGACCGGGACTCCCTACAATGAGCAGTTCTTC.